This entry features one TCR beta chain sequence. This entry comes from a study of blood T cell repertoires in COVID-19. In the study overall: Samples taken during acute and convalescent COVID-19 were collected in the United States, Italy and Spain. PBMCs, B-cell-depleted T cells, or T cells provided the cDNA or gDNA that made up the material.

Per the original data handling: Quantification of nucleated cells was approximated via reference gene primer amplification. Clones were read by immunoSEQ multiplex PCR, and TCRdb kept only the in-frame ones, dropping some. The DNA was the basis for D and trimming; V, J and clone size are from that table. The sample lists 55,000 to 60,000 clones, 65% to 85% seen once, with approximately 15% in the top ten. The TCR comes from a man between 70 and 80 years old with active COVID-19. Sequenced material: peripheral blood.

This CDR3 reads CASREGASTEAFF. The CDR3 DNA reads as TGCGCCAGCAGAGAGGGGGCTAGTACTGAAGCTTTCTTT. The genes are TRBV5-1 and TRBJ1-1; TRBD1 matches at 7 bases. Per the germline V gene, CDR1 is SGHRS and CDR2 is YFSETQ. There are 13 residues in the CDR3. V was clipped by 5 bases and J by 5 bases; unmatched bases: 6.